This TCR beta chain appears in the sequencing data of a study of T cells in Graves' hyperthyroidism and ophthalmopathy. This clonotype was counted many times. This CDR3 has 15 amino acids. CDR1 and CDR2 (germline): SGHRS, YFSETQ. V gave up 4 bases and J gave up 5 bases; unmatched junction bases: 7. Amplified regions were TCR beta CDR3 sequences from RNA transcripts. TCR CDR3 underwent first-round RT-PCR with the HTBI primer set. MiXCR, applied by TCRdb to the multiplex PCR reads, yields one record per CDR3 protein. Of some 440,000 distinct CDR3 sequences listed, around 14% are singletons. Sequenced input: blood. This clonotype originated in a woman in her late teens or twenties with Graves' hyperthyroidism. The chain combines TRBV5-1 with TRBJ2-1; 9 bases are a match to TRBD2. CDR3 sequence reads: CASSPIAGGNNEQFF. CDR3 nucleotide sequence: TGCGCCAGCAGCCCTATTGCGGGGGGGAACAATGAGCAGTTCTTC.